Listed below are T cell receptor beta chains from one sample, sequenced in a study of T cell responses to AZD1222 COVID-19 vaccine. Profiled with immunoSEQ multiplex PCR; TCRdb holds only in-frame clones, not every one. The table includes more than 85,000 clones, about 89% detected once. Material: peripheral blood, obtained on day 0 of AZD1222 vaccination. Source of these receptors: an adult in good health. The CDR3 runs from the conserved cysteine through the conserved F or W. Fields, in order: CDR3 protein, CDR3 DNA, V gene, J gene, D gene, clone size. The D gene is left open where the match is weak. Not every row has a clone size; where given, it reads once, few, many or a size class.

cdr3_aa: CASSSWVNTEAFF
cdr3_nt: TGTGCCAGCAGTAGTTGGGTAAACACTGAAGCTTTCTTT
v_call: TRBV27
j_call: TRBJ1-1
d_call: .
clone_size: .

cdr3_aa: CAISDLTSGNEQFF
cdr3_nt: TGTGCCATCAGTGACCTGACTAGCGGGAATGAGCAGTTCTTC
v_call: TRBV10-3
j_call: TRBJ2-1
d_call: TRBD2
clone_size: .

cdr3_aa: CASSLVVTDTQYF
cdr3_nt: TGCGCCAGCAGCTTGGTGGTCACAGATACGCAGTATTTT
v_call: TRBV5-1
j_call: TRBJ2-3
d_call: .
clone_size: .

cdr3_aa: CATSERQGDQPQHF
cdr3_nt: TGTGCCACCAGTGAACGTCAGGGAGATCAGCCCCAGCATTTT
v_call: TRBV24-1
j_call: TRBJ1-5
d_call: .
clone_size: once

cdr3_aa: CASNPGGQHRYGYTF
cdr3_nt: TGTGCCAGCAATCCCGGAGGGCAGCACCGCTATGGCTACACCTTC
v_call: TRBV6-5
j_call: TRBJ1-2
d_call: .
clone_size: .

cdr3_aa: CSASPLAGGEYEQYF
cdr3_nt: TGCAGTGCTAGTCCACTAGCGGGAGGGGAGTACGAGCAGTACTTC
v_call: TRBV20-1
j_call: TRBJ2-7
d_call: TRBD2
clone_size: .

cdr3_aa: CAWSSPGSPLHF
cdr3_nt: TGTGCCTGGAGCTCGCCAGGATCACCCCTCCACTTT
v_call: TRBV30
j_call: TRBJ1-6
d_call: .
clone_size: few

cdr3_aa: CASRGSVGAYEQYF
cdr3_nt: TGTGCCAGCAGGGGGAGTGTAGGAGCCTACGAGCAGTACTTC
v_call: TRBV6-5
j_call: TRBJ2-7
d_call: .
clone_size: .

cdr3_aa: CASSLEDGRAAFF
cdr3_nt: TGTGCCAGCAGCTTGGAAGATGGCAGGGCGGCTTTCTTT
v_call: TRBV5-4
j_call: TRBJ1-1
d_call: .
clone_size: .

cdr3_aa: CSVVWGVYEQYF
cdr3_nt: TGCAGCGTTGTGTGGGGAGTTTACGAGCAGTACTTC
v_call: TRBV29-1
j_call: TRBJ2-7
d_call: .
clone_size: .

cdr3_aa: CASRPGQIEGQPQHF
cdr3_nt: TGTGCCAGCAGACCTGGACAGATCGAAGGGCAGCCCCAGCATTTT
v_call: TRBV6-5
j_call: TRBJ1-5
d_call: .
clone_size: .